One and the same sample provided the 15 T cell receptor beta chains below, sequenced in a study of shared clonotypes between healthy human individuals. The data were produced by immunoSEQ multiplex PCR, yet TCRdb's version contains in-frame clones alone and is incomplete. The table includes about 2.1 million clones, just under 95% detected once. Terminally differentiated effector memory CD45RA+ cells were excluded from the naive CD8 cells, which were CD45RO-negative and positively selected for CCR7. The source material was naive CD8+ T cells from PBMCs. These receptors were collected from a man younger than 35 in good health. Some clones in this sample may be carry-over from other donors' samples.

The CDR3 nucleotides are TGTGCCAGCAGCTCGACTAGTCTCCCTGAGCAGTTCTTC. It encodes CASSSTSLPEQFF. This chain connects TRBV7-2 to TRBJ2-1; tentatively, D is TRBD2 (6 bases). This CDR3 contains 13 residues. The germline V and J ends were trimmed by 4 bases and 9 bases, with 13 bases remaining between them. Germline CDR1 reads SGHTA; CDR2 reads FQGNSA.

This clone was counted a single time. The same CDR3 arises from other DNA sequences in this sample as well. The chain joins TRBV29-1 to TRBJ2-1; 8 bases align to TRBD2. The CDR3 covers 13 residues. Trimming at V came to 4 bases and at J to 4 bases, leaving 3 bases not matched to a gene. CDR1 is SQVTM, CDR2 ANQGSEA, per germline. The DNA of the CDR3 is TGCAGCGTTGGCCTAGCGGGTTACAATGAGCAGTTCTTC. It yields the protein CSVGLAGYNEQFF.

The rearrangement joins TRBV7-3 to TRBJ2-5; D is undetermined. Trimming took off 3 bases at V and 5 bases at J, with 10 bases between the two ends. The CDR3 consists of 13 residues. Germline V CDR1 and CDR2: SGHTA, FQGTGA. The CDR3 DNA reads TGTGCCAGCAGCTTGAGAGTAGACGAGACCCAGTACTTC. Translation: CASSLRVDETQYF. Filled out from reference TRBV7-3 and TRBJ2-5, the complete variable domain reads GAGVSQTPSNKVTEKGKYVELRCDPISGHTALYWYRQSLGQGPEFLIYFQGTGAADDSGLPNDRFFAVRPEGSVSTLKIQRTERGDSAVYLCASSLRVDETQYFGPGTRLLVL.

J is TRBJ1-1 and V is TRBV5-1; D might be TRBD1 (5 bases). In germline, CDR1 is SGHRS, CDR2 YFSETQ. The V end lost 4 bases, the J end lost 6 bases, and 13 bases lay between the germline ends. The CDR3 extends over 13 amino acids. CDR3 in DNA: TGCGCCAGCAGCCCTGACATGGGGGCTGAAGCTTTCTTT. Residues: CASSPDMGAEAFF.

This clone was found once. CDR3 sequence: CASSLTWTGTWDQYF. CDR3 DNA sequence: TGTGCCAGCAGTTTAACCTGGACAGGGACCTGGGACCAGTACTTC. V usage is TRBV27 and J usage is TRBJ2-5, with TRBD1 matching 8 bases. CDR1 is MNHEY and CDR2 is SMNVEV in the germline V gene (reference sequence). Losses at the gene ends were 2 bases for V and 10 bases for J; bases not matched to a gene: 12. CDR3 length equals 15 residues.

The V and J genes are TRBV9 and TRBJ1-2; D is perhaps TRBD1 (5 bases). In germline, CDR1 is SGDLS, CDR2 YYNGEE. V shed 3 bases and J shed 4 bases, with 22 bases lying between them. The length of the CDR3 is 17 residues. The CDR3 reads CASSARRAGPGVYGYTF. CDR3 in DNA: TGTGCCAGCAGCGCCCGACGTGCGGGGCCGGGGGTCTATGGCTACACCTTC.

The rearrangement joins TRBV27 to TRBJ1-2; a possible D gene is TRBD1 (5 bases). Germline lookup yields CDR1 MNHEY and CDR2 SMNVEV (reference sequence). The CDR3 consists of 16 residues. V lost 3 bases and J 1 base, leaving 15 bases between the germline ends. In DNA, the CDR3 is TGTGCCAGCAGTTTCGGACATCCCACCCTTAACTATGGCTACACCTTC. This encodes CASSFGHPTLNYGYTF.

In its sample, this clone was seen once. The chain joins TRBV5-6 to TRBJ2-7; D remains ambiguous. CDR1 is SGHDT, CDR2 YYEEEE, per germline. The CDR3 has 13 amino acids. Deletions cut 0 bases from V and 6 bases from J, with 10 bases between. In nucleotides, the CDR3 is TGTGCCAGCAGCTTGGAATTGGGCCCCGAGCAGTACTTC. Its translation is CASSLELGPEQYF.

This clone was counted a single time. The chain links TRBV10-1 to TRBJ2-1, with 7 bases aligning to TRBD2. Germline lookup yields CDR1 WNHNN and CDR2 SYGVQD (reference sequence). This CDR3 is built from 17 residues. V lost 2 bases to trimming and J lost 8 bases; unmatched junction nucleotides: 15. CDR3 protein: CASSERWEGPAGHEQFF. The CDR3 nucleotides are TGCGCCAGCAGTGAGAGGTGGGAGGGTCCCGCGGGACATGAGCAGTTCTTC.

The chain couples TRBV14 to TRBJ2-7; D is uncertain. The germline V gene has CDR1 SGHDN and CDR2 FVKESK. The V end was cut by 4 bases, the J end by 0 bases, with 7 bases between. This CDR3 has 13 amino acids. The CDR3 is CASSPQSSYEQYF. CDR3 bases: TGTGCCAGCAGCCCCCAGAGCTCCTACGAGCAGTACTTC.

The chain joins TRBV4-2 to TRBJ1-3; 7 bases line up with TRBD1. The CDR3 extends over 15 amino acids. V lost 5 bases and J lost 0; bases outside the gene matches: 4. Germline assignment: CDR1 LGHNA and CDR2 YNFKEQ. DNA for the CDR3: TGTGCCAGCAGCTCCGGGACAGACTCTGGAAACACCATATATTTT. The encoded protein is CASSSGTDSGNTIYF.

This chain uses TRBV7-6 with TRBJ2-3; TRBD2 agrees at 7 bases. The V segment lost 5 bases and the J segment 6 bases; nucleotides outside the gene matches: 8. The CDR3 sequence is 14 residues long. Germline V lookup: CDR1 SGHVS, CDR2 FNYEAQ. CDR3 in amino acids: CASSGGLVADTQYF. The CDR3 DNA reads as TGTGCCAGCAGCGGCGGACTAGTCGCGGATACGCAGTATTTT.

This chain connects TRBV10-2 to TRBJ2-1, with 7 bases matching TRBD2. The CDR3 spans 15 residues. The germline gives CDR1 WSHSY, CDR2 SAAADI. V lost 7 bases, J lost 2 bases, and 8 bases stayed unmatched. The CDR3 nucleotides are TGCGCCAGCACGGGGAGGGCGGTCCCCTACAATGAGCAGTTCTTC. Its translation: CASTGRAVPYNEQFF.

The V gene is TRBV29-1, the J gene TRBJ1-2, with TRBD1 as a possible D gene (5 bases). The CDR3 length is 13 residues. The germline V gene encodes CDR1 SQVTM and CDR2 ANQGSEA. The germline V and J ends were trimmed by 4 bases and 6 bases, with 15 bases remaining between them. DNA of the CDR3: TGCAGCGTTGTAGGTCAGGGTCTAAATGGCTACACCTTC. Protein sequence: CSVVGQGLNGYTF.

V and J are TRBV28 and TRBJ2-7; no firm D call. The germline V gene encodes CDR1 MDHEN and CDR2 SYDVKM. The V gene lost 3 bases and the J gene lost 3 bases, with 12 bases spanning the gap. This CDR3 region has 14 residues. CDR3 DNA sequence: TGTGCCAGCAGTTTGCAGCAGTCCATCTACGAGCAGTACTTC. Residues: CASSLQQSIYEQYF.